The rows below give T cell receptor beta chains drawn from one sample of a study of cytomegalovirus exposure and HLA in healthy donors. Here immunoSEQ multiplex PCR was the method, and the copy in TCRdb shows in-frame clones only, minus some. This sample has about 200,000 clones, with about 81% found just once. What was sequenced was PBMCs. These receptors were taken from a young man in good health and CMV-seronegative. CDR3s include the opening cysteine and the closing phenylalanine or tryptophan. Each record gives: V gene, CDR3 length, clone size, J gene, CDR3 protein. Clone size is shown for a subset of rows, as once, few, many or a class of expanded clone.

V: TRBV30; length: 13; size: -; J: TRBJ2-7; CDR3: CAWSVGSGNLQYF
V: TRBV9; length: 15; size: -; J: TRBJ2-1; CDR3: CASSPGQGSTYEQFF
V: TRBV19; length: 16; size: once; J: TRBJ2-7; CDR3: CASTSTGAFFSHEQYF
V: TRBV7-2; length: 15; size: -; J: TRBJ2-3; CDR3: CASSSGLFYTDTQYF
V: TRBV30; length: 12; size: -; J: TRBJ2-5; CDR3: CAWSVLSETQYF
V: TRBV19; length: 14; size: -; J: TRBJ1-2; CDR3: CASSNSGVPYGYTF
V: TRBV28; length: 13; size: -; J: TRBJ1-6; CDR3: CASSLFRGSPLHF
V: TRBV7-7; length: 15; size: -; J: TRBJ2-2; CDR3: CASRTGTGDTGELFF
V: TRBV4-3; length: 14; size: -; J: TRBJ2-7; CDR3: CASSNTYGIREQYF
V: TRBV27; length: 15; size: -; J: TRBJ2-1; CDR3: CASSLTGGLYNEQFF
V: TRBV5-5; length: 11; size: -; J: TRBJ1-2; CDR3: CASSLTGGDTF
V: TRBV12-5; length: 13; size: -; J: TRBJ1-2; CDR3: CASGSPPNYGYTF
V: TRBV5-4; length: 12; size: -; J: TRBJ2-1; CDR3: CASSHLAYEQFF
V: TRBV7-2; length: 14; size: -; J: TRBJ1-1; CDR3: CASSQRTGSTEAFF
V: TRBV5-6; length: 15; size: few; J: TRBJ2-1; CDR3: CASSRRDRGHNEQFF
V: TRBV28; length: 12; size: -; J: TRBJ2-1; CDR3: CASSVRYNEQFF
V: TRBV14; length: 17; size: -; J: TRBJ2-3; CDR3: CASSQRYSGRYTDTQYF
V: TRBV10-3; length: 15; size: -; J: TRBJ2-2; CDR3: CAISAGQSSTGELFF
V: TRBV6-6; length: 14; size: -; J: TRBJ1-1; CDR3: CASTQNSLDTEAFF
V: TRBV30; length: 15; size: -; J: TRBJ1-3; CDR3: CAWSGWGHSGNTIYF
V: TRBV6-6; length: 15; size: -; J: TRBJ2-1; CDR3: CASSSMRGVNNEQFF
V: TRBV5-1; length: 17; size: -; J: TRBJ2-6; CDR3: CASSEWGQISGANVLTF
V: TRBV18; length: 15; size: -; J: TRBJ2-3; CDR3: CASSPQPRPGDTQYF
V: TRBV2; length: 12; size: -; J: TRBJ1-1; CDR3: CASTPRGFEAFF
V: TRBV30; length: 16; size: -; J: TRBJ1-5; CDR3: CAWSKPSGQNNQPQHF
V: TRBV18; length: 15; size: -; J: TRBJ1-1; CDR3: CASSPSQGRNTEAFF
V: TRBV10-1; length: 18; size: -; J: TRBJ1-5; CDR3: CASRAGDRGLYSNQPQHF
V: TRBV2; length: 13; size: -; J: TRBJ1-1; CDR3: CASKGSVGTEAFF
V: TRBV5-1; length: 14; size: few; J: TRBJ2-7; CDR3: CASSLAGTAYEQYF
V: TRBV18; length: 14; size: -; J: TRBJ2-7; CDR3: CASSRSGGANEQYF
V: TRBV5-4; length: 14; size: -; J: TRBJ2-7; CDR3: CASRREGAPYEQYF
V: TRBV28; length: 14; size: -; J: TRBJ2-4; CDR3: CASGRTGGRNIQYF
V: TRBV19; length: 14; size: -; J: TRBJ1-2; CDR3: CASSPGQYLYGYTF
V: TRBV6-5; length: 16; size: -; J: TRBJ2-5; CDR3: CASSSILAGGPETQYF
V: TRBV10-1; length: 13; size: -; J: TRBJ2-3; CDR3: CASSIGGTDTQYF
V: TRBV6-5; length: 9; size: -; J: TRBJ1-2; CDR3: CATSYGYTF
V: TRBV11-3; length: 16; size: -; J: TRBJ2-1; CDR3: CASSPGQGVSYNEQFF
V: TRBV30; length: 12; size: -; J: TRBJ1-5; CDR3: CAWSLNNQPQHF
V: TRBV20-1; length: 11; size: -; J: TRBJ1-1; CDR3: CSAYRGSEAFF
V: TRBV9; length: 14; size: -; J: TRBJ2-1; CDR3: CASSPKRGYNEQFF
V: TRBV27; length: 13; size: -; J: TRBJ2-7; CDR3: CASSLQGAYEQYF
V: TRBV28; length: 13; size: -; J: TRBJ2-4; CDR3: CASSFSLARVQYF
V: TRBV11-2; length: 16; size: -; J: TRBJ1-6; CDR3: CASSLQRGSIGTPLHF
V: TRBV11-2; length: 16; size: once; J: TRBJ2-4; CDR3: CASSPDRGLAKNIQYF
V: TRBV19; length: 17; size: -; J: TRBJ1-5; CDR3: CASRATGQTTHNQPQHF
V: TRBV4-3; length: 14; size: -; J: TRBJ1-1; CDR3: CASSQSGQGTEAFF
V: TRBV4-1; length: 19; size: -; J: TRBJ2-2; CDR3: CASSPSRDRGRRGSGELFF
V: TRBV9; length: 15; size: -; J: TRBJ2-3; CDR3: CASSLLAGRTDTQYF
V: TRBV19; length: 15; size: -; J: TRBJ1-2; CDR3: CASSSSGDSNYGYTF